The rows below give T cell receptor beta chains drawn from one sample of a study of blood T cell repertoires in COVID-19. Libraries were prepared by immunoSEQ multiplex PCR; TCRdb keeps only in-frame clonotypes and omits some of them. The sample holds under 150,000 clones; roughly 78% are singletons and the top ten take roughly 3.4%. The specimen was peripheral blood. These receptors were collected from a man in his sixties with acute or convalescent COVID-19. Both conserved end residues are part of each CDR3. A D gene is named only where the DNA matches it firmly. The size field is filled for only some rows; it gives once, few, many or a size class.

j_gene: TRBJ1-1
d_gene: .
v_gene: TRBV5-4
abundance: once
CDR3aa: CASSLISGYDEAFF
CDR3nt: TGTGCCAGCAGCTTGATTTCAGGCTACGATGAAGCTTTCTTT

j_gene: TRBJ2-7
d_gene: TRBD2
v_gene: TRBV4-1
abundance: .
CDR3aa: CASSQGGFREGARYEQYF
CDR3nt: TGCGCCAGCAGCCAAGGGGGATTCCGGGAGGGAGCACGGTACGAGCAGTACTTC

j_gene: TRBJ2-3
d_gene: TRBD1
v_gene: TRBV27
abundance: .
CDR3aa: CASSLSRTGGTDTQYF
CDR3nt: TGTGCCAGCAGTTTATCACGGACAGGGGGCACAGATACGCAGTATTTT

j_gene: TRBJ2-7
d_gene: .
v_gene: TRBV5-1
abundance: .
CDR3aa: CASSLDRAEGEQYF
CDR3nt: TGCGCCAGCAGCTTGGACAGGGCGGAAGGCGAGCAGTACTTC

j_gene: TRBJ2-5
d_gene: TRBD2
v_gene: TRBV15
abundance: .
CDR3aa: CATSVTQRETGETQYF
CDR3nt: TGTGCCACCAGCGTTACCCAGCGGGAGACGGGGGAGACCCAGTACTTC

j_gene: TRBJ2-7
d_gene: TRBD1
v_gene: TRBV14
abundance: .
CDR3aa: CASSQLDRGLYEQYF
CDR3nt: TGTGCCAGCAGCCAGTTGGACAGGGGGCTCTACGAGCAGTACTTC

j_gene: TRBJ1-1
d_gene: TRBD1
v_gene: TRBV30
abundance: once
CDR3aa: CACGTGVWSTEAFF
CDR3nt: TGTGCCTGTGGGACAGGGGTATGGAGCACTGAAGCTTTCTTT

j_gene: TRBJ2-1
d_gene: .
v_gene: TRBV19
abundance: once
CDR3aa: CASSIGPAGWNEQFF
CDR3nt: TGTGCCAGTAGTATAGGGCCGGCGGGTTGGAATGAGCAGTTCTTC

j_gene: TRBJ2-2
d_gene: .
v_gene: TRBV14
abundance: .
CDR3aa: CASSLGLPGRELFF
CDR3nt: TGTGCCAGCAGCCTTGGACTACCCGGACGGGAGCTGTTTTTT

j_gene: TRBJ2-5
d_gene: TRBD2
v_gene: TRBV29-1
abundance: .
CDR3aa: CSVEDWREAQETQYF
CDR3nt: TGCAGCGTTGAAGACTGGCGGGAGGCACAAGAGACCCAGTACTTC

j_gene: TRBJ1-5
d_gene: .
v_gene: TRBV4-2
abundance: .
CDR3aa: CASSQGQGENQPQHF
CDR3nt: TGTGCCAGCAGCCAAGGCCAGGGTGAGAATCAGCCCCAGCATTTT

j_gene: TRBJ2-1
d_gene: TRBD2
v_gene: TRBV7-2
abundance: .
CDR3aa: CASSKTSGRPDEQFF
CDR3nt: TGTGCCAGCAGCAAGACTAGCGGGAGACCGGATGAGCAGTTCTTC

j_gene: TRBJ2-5
d_gene: TRBD2
v_gene: TRBV5-1
abundance: .
CDR3aa: CASSLLGGETQYF
CDR3nt: TGCGCCAGCAGCTTGCTGGGGGGGGAGACCCAGTACTTC

j_gene: TRBJ1-2
d_gene: TRBD1
v_gene: TRBV5-1
abundance: few
CDR3aa: CASSLPGTGKNYGYTF
CDR3nt: TGCGCCAGCAGCTTGCCCGGGACAGGAAAAAACTATGGCTACACCTTC

j_gene: TRBJ2-3
d_gene: .
v_gene: TRBV7-6
abundance: .
CDR3aa: CASSLEAGGSRGTDTQYF
CDR3nt: TGTGCCAGCAGCTTAGAGGCCGGCGGGTCTCGTGGAACAGATACGCAGTATTTT

j_gene: TRBJ2-7
d_gene: TRBD2
v_gene: TRBV2
abundance: .
CDR3aa: CASSASGGLSYEQYF
CDR3nt: TGTGCCAGCAGTGCCAGCGGGGGCCTTTCCTACGAGCAGTACTTC

j_gene: TRBJ2-1
d_gene: .
v_gene: TRBV6-2/TRBV6-3
abundance: .
CDR3aa: CASSYSYYNEQFF
CDR3nt: TGTGCCAGCAGTTACTCTTACTACAATGAGCAGTTCTTC

j_gene: TRBJ2-7
d_gene: TRBD2
v_gene: TRBV5-4
abundance: .
CDR3aa: CASSGTSGSSYEQYF
CDR3nt: TGTGCCAGCAGTGGGACTAGCGGGAGCTCCTACGAGCAGTACTTC

j_gene: TRBJ1-2
d_gene: .
v_gene: TRBV5-1
abundance: .
CDR3aa: CASSEFSANYGYTF
CDR3nt: TGCGCCAGCAGCGAGTTTTCCGCTAACTATGGCTACACCTTC

j_gene: TRBJ1-3
d_gene: .
v_gene: TRBV5-8
abundance: .
CDR3aa: CASSFIPSSGNTIYF
CDR3nt: TGTGCCAGCAGCTTTATTCCCAGCTCTGGAAACACCATATATTTT

j_gene: TRBJ2-5
d_gene: TRBD2
v_gene: TRBV14
abundance: .
CDR3aa: CASSSPGTSGQETQYF
CDR3nt: TGTGCCAGCAGCAGCCCAGGGACTAGCGGACAAGAGACCCAGTACTTC

j_gene: TRBJ1-6
d_gene: .
v_gene: TRBV3-1/TRBV3-2
abundance: .
CDR3aa: CASSQDGAGVNSPLHF
CDR3nt: TGTGCCAGCAGCCAAGACGGGGCAGGGGTTAATTCACCCCTCCACTTT

j_gene: TRBJ1-1
d_gene: TRBD1
v_gene: TRBV19
abundance: .
CDR3aa: CASSQGIGTGAGTEAFF
CDR3nt: TGTGCCAGTAGTCAAGGCATCGGGACAGGGGCGGGCACTGAAGCTTTCTTT

j_gene: TRBJ1-2
d_gene: TRBD1
v_gene: TRBV9
abundance: .
CDR3aa: CASSVYRDRAKGYTF
CDR3nt: TGTGCCAGCAGCGTATACCGGGACAGGGCGAAGGGCTACACCTTC

j_gene: TRBJ2-3
d_gene: TRBD2
v_gene: TRBV5-1
abundance: .
CDR3aa: CASRLLADTDTQYF
CDR3nt: TGCGCCAGCAGACTGCTAGCGGACACAGATACGCAGTATTTT

j_gene: TRBJ2-2
d_gene: .
v_gene: TRBV7-9
abundance: once
CDR3aa: CASSRDSDGELFF
CDR3nt: TGTGCCAGCAGCCGGGACTCGGACGGGGAGCTGTTTTTT

j_gene: TRBJ2-3
d_gene: TRBD2
v_gene: TRBV2
abundance: few
CDR3aa: CASSPLGGGRTDTQYF
CDR3nt: TGTGCCAGCAGTCCACTCGGGGGCGGGAGGACAGATACGCAGTATTTT

j_gene: TRBJ1-1
d_gene: .
v_gene: TRBV11-1
abundance: .
CDR3aa: CASSLVGMNTEAFF
CDR3nt: TGTGCCAGCAGCTTAGTCGGGATGAACACTGAAGCTTTCTTT

j_gene: TRBJ2-4
d_gene: .
v_gene: TRBV19
abundance: .
CDR3aa: CASSVGGIQYF
CDR3nt: TGTGCCAGTAGTGTGGGGGGCATTCAGTACTTC

j_gene: TRBJ1-1
d_gene: TRBD1
v_gene: TRBV5-1
abundance: .
CDR3aa: CASSSGQGNTEAFF
CDR3nt: TGCGCCAGCAGCTCCGGACAGGGGAACACTGAAGCTTTCTTT

j_gene: TRBJ1-1
d_gene: .
v_gene: TRBV30
abundance: .
CDR3aa: CAWERRGNTEAFF
CDR3nt: TGTGCCTGGGAAAGAAGGGGGAACACTGAAGCTTTCTTT

j_gene: TRBJ1-1
d_gene: .
v_gene: TRBV7-9
abundance: .
CDR3aa: CASSQWAGKGTEAFF
CDR3nt: TGTGCCAGCAGCCAATGGGCGGGGAAGGGCACTGAAGCTTTCTTT

j_gene: TRBJ2-7
d_gene: .
v_gene: TRBV5-4
abundance: .
CDR3aa: CASSLGVTSSYEQYF
CDR3nt: TGTGCCAGCAGCTTGGGCGTAACTAGCTCCTACGAGCAGTACTTC

j_gene: TRBJ1-1
d_gene: .
v_gene: TRBV18
abundance: .
CDR3aa: CASSFQGYGNTEAFF
CDR3nt: TGTGCCAGCTCCTTTCAGGGTTACGGGAACACTGAAGCTTTCTTT

j_gene: TRBJ1-1
d_gene: TRBD1
v_gene: TRBV7-2
abundance: .
CDR3aa: CASSQGQGVTEAFF
CDR3nt: TGTGCCAGCAGCCAGGGACAGGGGGTGACTGAAGCTTTCTTT